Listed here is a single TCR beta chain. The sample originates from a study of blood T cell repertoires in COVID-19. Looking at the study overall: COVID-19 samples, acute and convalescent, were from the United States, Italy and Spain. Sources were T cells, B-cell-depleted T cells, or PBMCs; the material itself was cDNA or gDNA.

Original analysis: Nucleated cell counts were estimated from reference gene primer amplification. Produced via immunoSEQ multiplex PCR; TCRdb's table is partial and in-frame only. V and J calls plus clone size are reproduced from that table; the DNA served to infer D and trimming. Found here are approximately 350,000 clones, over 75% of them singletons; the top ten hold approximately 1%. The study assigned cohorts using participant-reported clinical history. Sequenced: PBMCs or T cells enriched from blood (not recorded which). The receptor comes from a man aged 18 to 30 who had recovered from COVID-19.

The CDR3 sequence: CASSYTELTFPDTQYF. The CDR3 nucleotides read TGTGCCAGCAGTTACACGGAATTGACATTTCCAGATACGCAGTATTTT. The chain couples TRBV6-6 to TRBJ2-3; D ambiguous. Trimming stripped 2 bases from V and 4 bases from J, with 16 bases between. Germline-derived CDR1 and CDR2 are MNHNY and SVGAGI (reference sequence). CDR3 length: 16 residues.